Each of the 30 T cell receptor beta chains below was sequenced from the same sample in a study of shared clonotypes between healthy human individuals. Here immunoSEQ multiplex PCR was the method, and the copy in TCRdb shows in-frame clones only, minus some. The repertoire includes hundreds of thousands of clones, more than 75% of them detected once, and approximately 13% sits in the top ten. Sequenced: PBMCs. Receptors originate from a woman in her 40s in good health. Some clones in this sample may be carry-over from other donors' samples.

The chain is built from TRBV19 and TRBJ2-2; a weak D match, TRBD2 (6 bases). The CDR3 extends over 14 amino acids. V was trimmed by 10 bases and J by 1 base, leaving 13 bases between them. Germline V gene sequence: CDR1 LNHDA, CDR2 SQIVND (reference sequence). The chain's CDR3 is CATMGGGNTGELFF. The CDR3 nucleotides read TGTGCCACGATGGGGGGAGGGAACACCGGGGAGCTGTTTTTT.

The V and J genes are TRBV19 and TRBJ2-7; D perhaps matches TRBD2 (6 bases). The V and J ends lost 4 bases and 1 base respectively, with 8 bases between them. Germline CDR1 is LNHDA and CDR2 is SQIVND (reference sequence). This CDR3 has 13 amino acids. CDR3: CASSSGKSYEQYF. The CDR3 DNA reads as TGTGCCAGTAGTAGCGGGAAATCCTACGAGCAGTACTTC.

The chain couples TRBV4-2 to TRBJ1-2, with D possibly matching TRBD1 (5 bases). The CDR3 extends over 16 amino acids. The V end lost 3 bases, the J end lost 7 bases, and 21 bases lay between the germline ends. Germline lookup yields CDR1 LGHNA and CDR2 YNFKEQ. DNA of the CDR3: TGTGCCAGCAGCCAGGCCTCCTTGGGAGGGGTTGGTGGCTACACCTTC. It specifies CASSQASLGGVGGYTF.

The genes are TRBV11-2 and TRBJ2-7; TRBD2 aligns across 7 bases. V shed 4 bases and J 1 base; nucleotides not matched to a gene: 7. Germline values: CDR1 SGHAT, CDR2 FQNNGV. This CDR3 region has 15 residues. The CDR3 sequence: CASSSNSGRSYEQYF. Here the CDR3 DNA reads TGTGCCAGCAGCTCGAACTCCGGGAGGTCCTACGAGCAGTACTTC.

V and J are TRBV2 and TRBJ1-2, with a possible D match to TRBD1 (6 bases). V was clipped by 7 bases and J by 7 bases, with 19 bases between them. Looked up from germline, CDR1 is SNHLY and CDR2 is FYNNEI. This CDR3 comprises 14 residues. The CDR3 coding sequence is TGTGCCAGCACCACCCGGACGGGGGCTGGTGGCTACACCTTC. This sequence encodes CASTTRTGAGGYTF.

V usage is TRBV28 and J usage is TRBJ1-5, with TRBD1 as a possible D gene (5 bases). Germline V gene lookup returns CDR1 MDHEN and CDR2 SYDVKM. Trimming removed 8 bases at V and 5 bases at J, with 19 bases between. This CDR3 comprises 15 residues. The CDR3 nucleotides read TGTGCCAGCCACGGGGCCCTTCGTATCCATCAGCCCCAGCATTTT. Translation: CASHGALRIHQPQHF.

The chain is built from TRBV7-2 and TRBJ2-7; D is tentatively TRBD1 or TRBD2 (5 bases each). Germline V gene sequence: CDR1 SGHTA, CDR2 FQGNSA. The CDR3 covers 15 residues. The V and J ends lost 5 bases and 5 bases respectively, with 19 bases between them. DNA of the CDR3: TGTGCCAGCAGCGTAATGGGACCCCGGGGCCACGAGCAGTACTTC. Protein sequence: CASSVMGPRGHEQYF.

The genes are TRBV11-2 and TRBJ2-3; D is unclear. From germline, CDR1 is SGHAT and CDR2 FQNNGV. V lost 9 bases and J 6 bases, leaving 10 bases between the germline ends. The CDR3 contains 11 residues. The CDR3 sequence is CASKSVDTQYF. The CDR3 bases are TGTGCCAGTAAGTCCGTCGATACGCAGTATTTT.

The chain recombines TRBV5-1 with TRBJ1-1, with D tentatively TRBD1 (5 bases). Germline V gene lookup returns CDR1 SGHRS and CDR2 YFSETQ. CDR3 size: 13 residues. Trimming removed 6 bases at V and 3 bases at J, with 12 bases between. For the CDR3, the DNA is TGCGCCAGCACGACGGCGGGGGACACTGAAGCTTTCTTT. Translated, it gives CASTTAGDTEAFF.

The V call is TRBV5-1, the J call TRBJ1-5; D unresolved. CDR1 is SGHRS, CDR2 YFSETQ, per germline. V was clipped by 4 bases and J by 7 bases, with 12 bases between them. The length of the CDR3 is 13 residues. CDR3 DNA: TGCGCCAGCAGCCCAGATGTGGGGCAGCCCCAGCATTTT. The encoded protein is CASSPDVGQPQHF.

In DNA form, the CDR3 reads TGTGCCAGCAGCTCGCAGGGGAGCGAGGAGACCCAGTACTTC. This encodes CASSSQGSEETQYF. The chain links TRBV5-4 to TRBJ2-5; D is possibly TRBD1 (6 bases). From germline, CDR1 is SGHNT and CDR2 YYREEE (reference sequence). V lost 3 bases and J 5 bases, leaving 14 bases between the germline ends. This CDR3 has 14 residues.

The chain recombines TRBV18 with TRBJ2-3; 7 bases align to TRBD2. The V and J ends lost 2 bases and 6 bases, in that order; junction bases with no gene match: 5. Germline V gives CDR1 KGHSH, CDR2 LQKENI. The CDR3 extends over 14 amino acids. CDR3 region: CASSPMGGSDTQYF. The CDR3 region has the DNA TGTGCCAGCTCACCAATGGGAGGGTCCGATACGCAGTATTTT.

The J gene is TRBJ2-1, the V gene TRBV4-2, with D perhaps TRBD2 (5 bases). Germline loops: CDR1 LGHNA, CDR2 YNFKEQ. V lost 1 base to trimming and J lost 0 bases, with 19 bases between them. There are 19 residues in the CDR3. The CDR3 here is CASSQGRWERMSSYNEQFF. The CDR3 region has the DNA TGTGCCAGCAGCCAAGGTCGGTGGGAGCGCATGAGCTCCTACAATGAGCAGTTCTTC.

About this clone itself: This clone may be a read error of a much larger clone one base away. The V gene is TRBV30, the J gene TRBJ1-6; the D is unclear. The CDR3 sequence is 11 residues long. Germline V CDR1 and CDR2: GTSNPN, SVGIG (reference sequence). The CDR3 nucleotides are TGTGTCTGGAGTAGGGATTCACCCCTCCACTTT. Translating gives CVWSRDSPLHF.

The J gene is TRBJ2-5, the V gene TRBV11-2; 9 bases are shared with TRBD1. The J call may be wrong; the DNA end is better matched by TRBJ2-7. CDR1 is SGHAT, CDR2 FQNNGV, per germline. The CDR3 sequence is 14 residues long. CDR3 in DNA: TGTGCCAGCAGCCCCGGGACAGGGCGTTCCGAGCAGTACTTC. It translates to CASSPGTGRSEQYF.

The rearrangement joins TRBV5-4 to TRBJ2-1; D unclear. Germline V CDR1 and CDR2: SGHNT, YYREEE (reference sequence). The CDR3 has 14 amino acids. The ends were cut back, 4 bases at V and 9 bases at J, with 17 bases in the middle. CDR3 sequence: CASSTRPSTAEQFF. CDR3 bases: TGTGCCAGCAGCACACGACCAAGTACGGCTGAGCAGTTCTTC. Using reference TRBV5-4 and TRBJ2-1 for the parts outside the CDR3, the full variable domain is ETGVTQSPTHLIKTRGQQVTLRCSSQSGHNTVSWYQQALGQGPQFIFQYYREEENGRGNFPPRFSGLQFPNYSSELNVNALELDDSALYLCASSTRPSTAEQFFGPGTRLTVL.

The chain joins TRBV6-1 to TRBJ2-7, with 10 positions matching TRBD1. In germline, CDR1 is MNHNS, CDR2 SASEGT. The CDR3 has 14 residues. Germline trimming cut 8 bases from V and 4 bases from J; bases unmatched to any gene: 8. This CDR3 is CASRTDRGRYEQYF. CDR3 in DNA: TGTGCCAGCCGAACAGACAGGGGGCGGTACGAGCAGTACTTC.

This chain connects TRBV5-1 to TRBJ2-1; the D is unclear. The CDR3 is 14 residues long. V was pared by 5 bases and J by 0 bases, with 9 bases between. Germline assignment: CDR1 SGHRS and CDR2 YFSETQ. The chain's CDR3 is CASRVSSSYNEQFF. CDR3 DNA: TGCGCCAGCAGGGTATCAAGCTCCTACAATGAGCAGTTCTTC.

About this clone: Given a much more abundant clone one base away, this may be a read error. The chain links TRBV6-1 to TRBJ2-2; maybe TRBD1 (5 bases). Per the germline V gene, CDR1 is MNHNS and CDR2 is SASEGT. The CDR3 length is 13 residues. V was clipped by 6 bases and J by 1 base, with 6 bases between them. The CDR3 protein is CASSGQNTGELFF. CDR3 in DNA: TGTGCCAGCAGCGGACAGAACACCGGGGAGCTGTTTTTT.

This rearrangement joins TRBV27 to TRBJ1-5; the D gene is possibly TRBD1 (5 bases). The CDR3 runs to 14 residues. Trimming removed 6 bases from V and 6 bases from J, with 15 bases in between. Germline assignment: CDR1 MNHEY and CDR2 SMNVEV (reference sequence). In DNA form, the CDR3 reads TGTGCCAGCAGACCGTGGGGGGTTGGTCAGCCCCAGCATTTT. This sequence encodes CASRPWGVGQPQHF.

V usage is TRBV6-6 and J usage is TRBJ2-1, with TRBD2 as a possible D gene (7 bases). The V end lost 2 bases, the J end lost 7 bases, and 15 bases lay between the germline ends. Germline CDR1 and CDR2: MNHNY and SVGAGI (reference sequence). CDR3 length equals 15 residues. The CDR3 reads CASSYPGGGGNEQFF. In DNA, the CDR3 is TGTGCCAGCAGTTACCCTGGGGGAGGGGGGAATGAGCAGTTCTTC.

This clone was detected a few times. This sequence joins TRBV2 and TRBJ2-5; 8 bases map to TRBD2. Germline V gene sequence: CDR1 SNHLY, CDR2 FYNNEI. V lost 8 bases to trimming and J lost 4 bases; unmatched junction nucleotides: 3. The CDR3 has 12 amino acids. This chain's CDR3 is CASGREGETQYF. Written as DNA, the CDR3 is TGTGCCAGCGGACGGGAGGGAGAGACCCAGTACTTC.

This chain links TRBV25-1 with TRBJ1-2, with no clear D. The CDR3 extends over 13 amino acids. The germline gives CDR1 MGHDK, CDR2 SYGVNS. V was pared by 0 bases and J by 8 bases, with 10 bases between. DNA for the CDR3: TGTGCCAGCAGTGAATATAGCAGCGAAGGCTACACCTTC. This codes for CASSEYSSEGYTF.

The rearrangement uses TRBV6-4 and TRBJ2-1; TRBD1 might be the D (5 bases). V gave up 4 bases and J gave up 9 bases, with 13 bases separating them. Germline V gives CDR1 MRHNA, CDR2 SNTAGT. CDR3 length: 13 residues. Here the CDR3 reads CASSVEPQGEQFF. CDR3 DNA sequence: TGTGCCAGCAGTGTTGAGCCGCAGGGTGAGCAGTTCTTC.

This clone was counted many times. This chain joins TRBV28 and TRBJ1-1; D remains unclear. Germline assignment: CDR1 MDHEN and CDR2 SYDVKM. Trimming took 4 bases from V and 1 from J, leaving 10 bases between them. This CDR3 comprises 14 residues. The CDR3 DNA is TGTGCCAGCAGTTCCCTTGTAGGGAACACTGAAGCTTTCTTT. It specifies CASSSLVGNTEAFF.

The gene calls are TRBV9 and TRBJ2-7; 13 nucleotides agree with TRBD2. Looked up from germline, CDR1 is SGDLS and CDR2 is YYNGEE. There are 17 residues in the CDR3. V lost 4 bases to trimming and J lost 7 bases; unmatched junction nucleotides: 14. The CDR3 coding sequence is TGTGCCAGCAGCCTTGGACTAGCGGGAGCTTACAGGGAGGAGCAGTACTTC. Its protein is CASSLGLAGAYREEQYF.

This rearrangement joins TRBV7-8 to TRBJ2-3; 7 bases fit TRBD2. Germline V lookup: CDR1 SGHVS, CDR2 FQNEAQ. J gave up 2 bases and V 6 bases, and 8 bases lay outside the gene matches. The CDR3 is 15 residues long. CDR3 nucleotides: TGTGCCAGCAGGGACCGGGACTACCACACAGATACGCAGTATTTT. It specifies CASRDRDYHTDTQYF. Full variable domain (rest looked up from reference TRBV7-8 and TRBJ2-3): GAGVSQSPRYKVAKRGQDVALRCDPISGHVSLFWYQQALGQGPEFLTYFQNEAQLDKSGLPSDRFFAERPEGSVSTLKIQRTQQEDSAVYLCASRDRDYHTDTQYFGPGTRLTVL.

This clone has only one observation. This chain joins TRBV6-6 and TRBJ2-7; 8 bases map to TRBD1. The V and J ends lost 7 bases and 4 bases, in that order; junction bases with no gene match: 12. The CDR3 consists of 15 residues. Germline V CDR1 and CDR2: MNHNY, SVGAGI (reference sequence). The CDR3 is CASTNPTGGSYEQYF. CDR3 coding DNA: TGTGCCAGCACTAACCCCACAGGGGGGAGTTACGAGCAGTACTTC.

The chain joins TRBV18 to TRBJ1-2, with unresolved D. From germline, CDR1 is KGHSH and CDR2 LQKENI. This CDR3 has 14 amino acids. The V gene lost 1 base and the J gene lost 4 bases, with 10 bases spanning the gap. The CDR3 protein is CASSPRGGLYGYTF. The CDR3 bases are TGTGCCAGCTCACCACGGGGTGGCCTCTATGGCTACACCTTC.

This clone was seen only a few times. The rearrangement uses TRBV7-2 and TRBJ1-1, with a possible D match to TRBD1 (5 bases). This CDR3 spans 16 amino acids. CDR1 is SGHTA, CDR2 FQGNSA, per germline. Trimming took off 4 bases at V and 0 bases at J, with 15 bases between the two ends. CDR3 sequence: CASSSGTLGMNTEAFF. In DNA form, the CDR3 reads TGTGCCAGCAGCTCCGGGACTTTAGGGATGAACACTGAAGCTTTCTTT.